The 4 T cell receptor beta chains below all came from one sample that was sequenced in a study of graft-versus-host responses after intestinal transplantation. Repertoires were generated with immunoSEQ multiplex PCR, while TCRdb's copy carries only in-frame clones and drops some. The sample shows tens of thousands of clones, approximately 95% of them seen only once. The sample was PBMCs, taken 156 days after intestinal transplant. These receptor sequences come from a human patient who received an intestinal transplant, so some T cells may come from the graft donor.

This clone occurred once. V and J are TRBV19 and TRBJ2-1; 9 positions agree with TRBD2. Germline trimming cut 3 bases from V and 7 bases from J; bases unmatched to any gene: 13. In germline, CDR1 is LNHDA, CDR2 SQIVND (reference sequence). The CDR3 spans 17 residues. The CDR3 DNA reads as TGTGCCAGTAGTATCCCCCCGGGGCGGGGGGGCCATAATGAGCAGTTCTTC. Encoded protein: CASSIPPGRGGHNEQFF.

The V call is TRBV27, the J call TRBJ2-7, with D perhaps given as TRBD1 or TRBD2 (6 bases each). This CDR3 has 13 residues. Germline V lookup: CDR1 MNHEY, CDR2 SMNVEV (reference sequence). Trimming left V 4 bases short and J 4 bases short, with 11 bases between. CDR3 bases: TGTGCCAGCAGTTGGGGGGCAGGGTACGAGCAGTACTTC. Protein: CASSWGAGYEQYF.

The chain combines TRBV7-3 with TRBJ2-1; D not resolved. CDR3 length equals 17 residues. V shed 3 bases and J shed 6 bases, with 21 bases lying between them. Germline V gene lookup returns CDR1 SGHTA and CDR2 FQGTGA. CDR3 amino acids: CASSFIRFSPVGNEQFF. CDR3 coding DNA: TGTGCCAGCAGCTTTATTAGGTTTTCTCCAGTGGGCAATGAGCAGTTCTTC.

The chain uses TRBV9 and TRBJ2-7, with 7 bases that match TRBD2. V was pared by 4 bases and J by 3 bases, with 19 bases of the junction left unmatched. The CDR3 totals 18 residues. Germline CDR1 and CDR2: SGDLS and YYNGEE. The CDR3 coding sequence is TGTGCCAGCAGCCCCCGGCTAGCGGTCGACGGGATGGTCTACGAGCAGTACTTC. It specifies CASSPRLAVDGMVYEQYF.